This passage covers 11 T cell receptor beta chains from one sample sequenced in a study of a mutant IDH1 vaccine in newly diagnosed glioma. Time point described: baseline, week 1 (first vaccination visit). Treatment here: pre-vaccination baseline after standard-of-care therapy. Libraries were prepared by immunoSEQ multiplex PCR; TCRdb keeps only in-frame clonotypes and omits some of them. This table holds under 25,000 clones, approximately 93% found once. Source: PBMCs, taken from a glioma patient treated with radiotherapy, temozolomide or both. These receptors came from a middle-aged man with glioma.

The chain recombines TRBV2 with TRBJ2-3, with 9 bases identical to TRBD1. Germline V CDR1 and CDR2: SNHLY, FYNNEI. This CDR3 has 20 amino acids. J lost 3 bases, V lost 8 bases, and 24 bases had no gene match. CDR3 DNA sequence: TGTGCCAGCGGAGGGAAGATAACGTGGGGAGGTGGACAGGGGACAGATACGCAGTATTTT. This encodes CASGGKITWGGGQGTDTQYF.

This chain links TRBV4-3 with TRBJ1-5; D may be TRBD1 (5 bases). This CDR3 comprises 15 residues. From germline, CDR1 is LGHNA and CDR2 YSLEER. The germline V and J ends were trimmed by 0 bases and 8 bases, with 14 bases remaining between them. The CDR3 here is CASSQDTHRGEPQHF. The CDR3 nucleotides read TGCGCCAGCAGCCAAGATACCCATCGAGGGGAGCCCCAGCATTTT.

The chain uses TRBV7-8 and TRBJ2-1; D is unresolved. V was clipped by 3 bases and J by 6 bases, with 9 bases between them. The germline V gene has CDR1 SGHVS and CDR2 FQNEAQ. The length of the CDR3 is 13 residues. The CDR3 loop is CASSFAAPNEQFF. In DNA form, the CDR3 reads TGTGCCAGCAGCTTCGCCGCGCCCAATGAGCAGTTCTTC.

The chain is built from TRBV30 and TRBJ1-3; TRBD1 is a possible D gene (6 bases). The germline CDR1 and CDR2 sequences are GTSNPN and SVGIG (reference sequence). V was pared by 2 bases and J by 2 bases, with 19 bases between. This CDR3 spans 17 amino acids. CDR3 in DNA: TGTGCCTGGAGTTGGGGGGAAACAGGGACGGCTGGAAACACCATATATTTT. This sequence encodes CAWSWGETGTAGNTIYF.

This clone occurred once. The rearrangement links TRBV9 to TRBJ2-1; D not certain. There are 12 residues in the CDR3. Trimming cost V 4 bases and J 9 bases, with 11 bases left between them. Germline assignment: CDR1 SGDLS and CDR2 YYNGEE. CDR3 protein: CASSPLPGEQFF. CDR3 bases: TGTGCCAGCAGCCCCTTACCAGGTGAGCAGTTCTTC.

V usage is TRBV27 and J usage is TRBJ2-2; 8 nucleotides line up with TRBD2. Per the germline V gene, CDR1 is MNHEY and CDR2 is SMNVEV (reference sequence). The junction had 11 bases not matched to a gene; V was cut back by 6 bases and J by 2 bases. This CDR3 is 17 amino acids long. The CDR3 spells CASRPPSRGGNTGELFF. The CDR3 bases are TGTGCCAGCAGACCCCCTTCACGGGGGGGAAACACCGGGGAGCTGTTTTTT.

In DNA form, the CDR3 reads TGTGCCAGCAGCGCACCATTCAAACAGGGCCTGAACACTGAAGCTTTCTTT. Amino acids: CASSAPFKQGLNTEAFF. The V call is TRBV9, the J call TRBJ1-1; D is perhaps TRBD1 (6 bases). Trimming pared 3 bases from V and 0 bases from J, leaving 18 bases between. The CDR3 has 17 amino acids. Germline-derived CDR1 and CDR2 are SGDLS and YYNGEE. The variable domain in full, completed from reference TRBV9 and TRBJ1-1, reads DSGVTQTPKHLITATGQRVTLRCSPRSGDLSVYWYQQSLDQGLQFLIQYYNGEERAKGNILERFSAQQFPDLHSELNLSSLELGDSALYFCASSAPFKQGLNTEAFFGQGTRLTVV.

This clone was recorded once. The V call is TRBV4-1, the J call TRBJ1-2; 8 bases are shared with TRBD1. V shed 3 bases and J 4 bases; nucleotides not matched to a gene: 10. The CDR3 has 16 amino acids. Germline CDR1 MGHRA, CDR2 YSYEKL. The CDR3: CASSHTTGAAVYGYTF. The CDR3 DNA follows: TGCGCCAGCAGCCACACGACAGGGGCCGCGGTCTATGGCTACACCTTC.

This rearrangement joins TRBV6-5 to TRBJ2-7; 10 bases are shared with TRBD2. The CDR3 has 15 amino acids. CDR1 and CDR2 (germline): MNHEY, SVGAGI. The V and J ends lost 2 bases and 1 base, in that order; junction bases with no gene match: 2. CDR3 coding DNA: TGTGCCAGCAGTTACCAGCGGGGGGGGTCCTACGAGCAGTACTTC. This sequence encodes CASSYQRGGSYEQYF.

CDR3 sequence reads: CSVALLAGGQYF. For the CDR3, the DNA is TGCAGCGTTGCGTTACTAGCGGGAGGGCAGTACTTC. The J gene is TRBJ2-7, the V gene TRBV29-1, with 12 bases aligning to TRBD2. Germline values: CDR1 SQVTM, CDR2 ANQGSEA. The trim removed 4 bases at V and 9 bases at J, leaving 4 bases unmatched. The CDR3 extends over 12 amino acids.

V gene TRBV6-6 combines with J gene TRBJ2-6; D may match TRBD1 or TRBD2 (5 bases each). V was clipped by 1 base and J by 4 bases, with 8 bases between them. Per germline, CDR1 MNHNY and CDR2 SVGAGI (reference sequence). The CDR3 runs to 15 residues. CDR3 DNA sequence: TGTGCCAGCAGTTACTTCGGGGCCGGGGCCAACGTCCTGACTTTC. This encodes CASSYFGAGANVLTF.